These 24 T cell receptor beta chains share one sample of origin, sequenced in a study of T cell changes during pregnancy in multiple sclerosis. Generated by immunoSEQ multiplex PCR, the TCRdb table keeps only in-frame clones and is missing some. The sample yields 30,000 to 40,000 clones, approximately 94% seen once. This material consisted of CD4+ T cells from peripheral blood mononuclear cells, taken in the second trimester of pregnancy. These TCRs come from a female donor with multiple sclerosis, enrolled in a pregnancy study.

V is TRBV25-1 and J is TRBJ2-1; 13 bases match TRBD2. This CDR3 region has 16 residues. Germline V lookup: CDR1 MGHDK, CDR2 SYGVNS. V lost 2 bases, J lost 6 bases, and 4 bases stayed unmatched. Here the CDR3 DNA reads TGTGCCAGCAGTGAACTACGGACTAGCGGGAGCAATGAGCAGTTCTTC. It codes for CASSELRTSGSNEQFF.

The V call is TRBV4-2, the J call TRBJ2-1, with 13 bases that match TRBD2. This CDR3 contains 17 residues. CDR1 LGHNA and CDR2 YNFKEQ come from the germline V gene. Trimming at V came to 0 bases and at J to 6 bases, leaving 5 bases not matched to a gene. The CDR3 sequence: CASSQERLAGGFNEQFF. For the CDR3, the DNA is TGTGCCAGCAGCCAAGAACGACTAGCGGGAGGATTCAATGAGCAGTTCTTC.

The J gene is TRBJ1-1, the V gene TRBV4-1, with 9 bases that match TRBD1. The germline CDR1 and CDR2 sequences are MGHRA and YSYEKL. J was trimmed by 1 base and V by 0 bases; bases with no gene match: 3. The CDR3 is made up of 16 amino acids. The CDR3 loop reads CASSQDRTGANTEAFF. In nucleotides, the CDR3 is TGCGCCAGCAGCCAAGATAGGACAGGGGCGAACACTGAAGCTTTCTTT.

J is TRBJ1-5 and V is TRBV2; TRBD1 matches 8 bases. With 4 bases clipped from V and 3 bases from J, the junction kept 5 bases outside the gene matches. The germline V gene has CDR1 SNHLY and CDR2 FYNNEI. The CDR3 is 15 amino acids. The CDR3: CASSAGTGINQPQHF. The CDR3 nucleotides read TGTGCCAGCAGTGCCGGGACAGGTATCAATCAGCCCCAGCATTTT.

The chain joins TRBV11-2 to TRBJ2-7; tentative D call: TRBD1 (7 bases). V lost 5 bases and J 0 bases, leaving 11 bases between the germline ends. Germline V lookup: CDR1 SGHAT, CDR2 FQNNGV. The CDR3 is made up of 14 amino acids. DNA for the CDR3: TGTGCCAGCAGCCGGGGGACAGACTCCTACGAGCAGTACTTC. Translation gives CASSRGTDSYEQYF.

This clone has just one count. V usage is TRBV19 and J usage is TRBJ2-5; TRBD2 is a possible D gene (7 bases). The V and J ends lost 5 bases and 4 bases respectively, with 17 bases between them. This CDR3 region has 15 residues. CDR1 LNHDA and CDR2 SQIVND come from the germline V gene (reference sequence). The CDR3 here is CASSPRGGTLETQYF. The CDR3 DNA follows: TGTGCCAGTAGTCCGCGGGGAGGGACATTAGAGACCCAGTACTTC.

The chain combines TRBV11-2 with TRBJ2-2, with TRBD2 matching 10 bases. CDR3 size: 15 residues. The germline gives CDR1 SGHAT, CDR2 FQNNGV. The V and J ends lost 3 bases and 3 bases, in that order; junction bases with no gene match: 1. CDR3: CASSLGLAYTGELFF. DNA for the CDR3: TGTGCCAGCAGCTTGGGACTAGCGTACACCGGGGAGCTGTTTTTT.

The V call is TRBV7-6, the J call TRBJ1-1, with D unresolved. Trimming cost V 2 bases and J 0 bases, with 4 bases left between them. CDR1 is SGHVS, CDR2 FNYEAQ, per germline. This CDR3 region has 13 residues. CDR3 coding DNA: TGTGCCAGCAGCTTATCTGTGAACACTGAAGCTTTCTTT. It codes for CASSLSVNTEAFF. The full variable domain, with the rest looked up from reference TRBV7-6 and TRBJ1-1, is GAGVSQSPRYKVTKRGQDVALRCDPISGHVSLYWYRQALGQGPEFLTYFNYEAQQDKSGLPNDRFSAERPEGSISTLTIQRTEQRDSAMYRCASSLSVNTEAFFGQGTRLTVV.

The chain uses TRBV5-5 and TRBJ2-2; no reliable D call. Trimming shortened V by 1 base and J by 6 bases, and 13 bases separated the two germline ends. The CDR3 contains 15 residues. In germline, CDR1 is SGHKS, CDR2 YYEKEE (reference sequence). The CDR3 sequence: CASSLFASSPGELFF. The DNA for the CDR3 is TGTGCCAGCAGCTTGTTCGCTAGTTCACCCGGGGAGCTGTTTTTT. The full variable domain, rest sourced from reference TRBV5-5 and TRBJ2-2, is DAGVTQSPTHLIKTRGQQVTLRCSPISGHKSVSWYQQVLGQGPQFIFQYYEKEERGRGNFPDRFSARQFPNYSSELNVNALLLGDSALYLCASSLFASSPGELFFGEGSRLTVL.

The chain links TRBV18 to TRBJ2-4; D possibly corresponds to TRBD1 (7 bases). This CDR3 is built from 13 residues. V was cut by 5 bases and J by 8 bases, with 13 bases left in between. Germline-derived CDR1 and CDR2 are KGHSH and LQKENI. CDR3 sequence: CASSGQGGDIQYF. The CDR3 region has the DNA TGTGCCAGCTCAGGGCAGGGGGGAGACATTCAGTACTTC.

V gene TRBV28 combines with J gene TRBJ2-7; tentatively, D is TRBD2 (7 bases). Germline CDR1 and CDR2: MDHEN and SYDVKM. The V end lost 3 bases, the J end lost 2 bases, and 17 bases lay between the germline ends. The CDR3 length is 16 residues. The CDR3 is CASSFIGGGSPYEQYF. The DNA of the CDR3 is TGTGCCAGCAGTTTTATAGGGGGAGGGTCCCCCTACGAGCAGTACTTC.

The chain has TRBV7-9 and TRBJ1-2, with 8 bases fitting TRBD1. From germline, CDR1 is SEHNR and CDR2 FQNEAQ (reference sequence). With 1 base clipped from V and 6 bases from J, the junction kept 13 bases outside the gene matches. This CDR3 is built from 17 residues. The CDR3 DNA follows: TGTGCCAGCAGCTTAGGTGGGGGGGCCAGGGGGCGAGATGGCTACACCTTC. Encoded protein: CASSLGGGARGRDGYTF.

V usage is TRBV11-2 and J usage is TRBJ2-1, with TRBD2 matching over 8 bases. The CDR3 runs to 15 residues. Trimming cost V 0 bases and J 8 bases; bases outside gene matches: 6. Germline V lookup: CDR1 SGHAT, CDR2 FQNNGV. The CDR3 DNA follows: TGTGCCAGCAGCTTAGACGGGAGGGCCCTCGATGAGCAGTTCTTC. It is translated as CASSLDGRALDEQFF.

This chain links TRBV19 with TRBJ2-1; 8 positions agree with TRBD2. There are 13 residues in the CDR3. Germline trimming cut 6 bases from V and 7 bases from J; bases unmatched to any gene: 5. In germline, CDR1 is LNHDA, CDR2 SQIVND (reference sequence). CDR3 protein: CASSGTRPNEQFF. The CDR3 DNA reads as TGTGCCAGTAGCGGGACTAGACCAAATGAGCAGTTCTTC.

This chain uses TRBV5-1 with TRBJ2-2; tentative D call: TRBD1 (5 bases). CDR3 length: 14 amino acids. Germline CDR1 reads SGHRS; CDR2 reads YFSETQ. V was pared by 2 bases and J by 2 bases, with 7 bases between. This CDR3 is CASSLQANTGELFF. As DNA, the CDR3 is TGCGCCAGCAGCTTACAGGCAAACACCGGGGAGCTGTTTTTT. Full variable domain (missing parts from reference TRBV5-1 and TRBJ2-2): KAGVTQTPRYLIKTRGQQVTLSCSPISGHRSVSWYQQTPGQGLQFLFEYFSETQRNKGNFPGRFSGRQFSNSRSEMNVSTLELGDSALYLCASSLQANTGELFFGEGSRLTVL.

This clone was counted once. This rearrangement joins TRBV2 to TRBJ2-7, with no clear D. The V and J ends lost 2 bases and 4 bases respectively, with 12 bases between them. Germline V gene sequence: CDR1 SNHLY, CDR2 FYNNEI. The CDR3 length is 14 residues. The CDR3 bases are TGTGCCAGCAGTGAAAGTCAGAATGATTACGAGCAGTACTTC. Translated: CASSESQNDYEQYF.

By proportion, this clone is medium-sized. The V and J genes are TRBV7-2 and TRBJ1-2; D is possibly TRBD1 (6 bases). V lost 5 bases and J lost 4, with 14 bases in between. The CDR3 has 14 amino acids. Germline assignment: CDR1 SGHTA and CDR2 FQGNSA. For the CDR3, the DNA is TGTGCCAGCAGCCCGGGGGGCCTCGGCTATGGCTACACCTTC. This translates into CASSPGGLGYGYTF.

The CDR3 is CASSLQGNNEQFF. CDR3 bases: TGTGCCAGCAGCTTACAGGGGAACAATGAGCAGTTCTTC. The chain joins TRBV7-6 to TRBJ2-1, with D possibly matching TRBD1 (6 bases). The CDR3 is 13 amino acids. The V end was cut by 2 bases, the J end by 5 bases, with 7 bases between. Germline V CDR1 and CDR2: SGHVS, FNYEAQ.

This chain joins TRBV5-1 and TRBJ2-7, with 10 bases aligning to TRBD1. Germline loops: CDR1 SGHRS, CDR2 YFSETQ. The V and J ends lost 0 bases and 5 bases, in that order; junction bases with no gene match: 2. CDR3 size: 14 residues. The DNA of the CDR3 is TGCGCCAGCAGCTTGGGACAGGGGGCTAACGAGCAGTACTTC. It encodes CASSLGQGANEQYF.

The rearrangement uses TRBV25-1 and TRBJ2-1, with TRBD1 matching over 9 bases. Germline lookup yields CDR1 MGHDK and CDR2 SYGVNS. The V and J ends lost 6 bases and 9 bases, in that order; junction bases with no gene match: 12. The CDR3 is made up of 15 amino acids. The chain's CDR3 is CASSVPGQGLSEQFF. As DNA, the CDR3 is TGTGCCAGCAGCGTACCGGGACAGGGTCTTAGTGAGCAGTTCTTC.

The rearrangement uses TRBV10-3 and TRBJ2-7, with TRBD2 as a possible D gene (5 bases). Germline CDR1 ENHRY, CDR2 SYGVKD. The CDR3 contains 12 residues. V lost 10 bases and J 6 bases, leaving 16 bases between the germline ends. The CDR3 protein is CATQPPGGEQYF. CDR3 DNA sequence: TGTGCCACCCAACCTCCAGGAGGCGAGCAGTACTTC.

This clone was seen once. The chain links TRBV6-1 to TRBJ2-5; 7 bases map to TRBD2. The CDR3 extends over 14 amino acids. The J segment lost 4 bases and the V segment lost 6 bases, leaving 8 bases of the junction unmatched. Germline CDR1 and CDR2: MNHNS and SASEGT. Written as DNA, the CDR3 is TGTGCCAGCAGGCGGGGGATAATCGGAGAGACCCAGTACTTC. Encoded protein: CASRRGIIGETQYF.

This sequence joins TRBV5-4 and TRBJ2-2; 9 bases align to TRBD2. The germline CDR1 and CDR2 sequences are SGHNT and YYREEE (reference sequence). V was clipped by 0 bases and J by 5 bases; unmatched bases: 5. The length of the CDR3 is 16 residues. This chain's CDR3 is CASSLDSGGPTGELFF. CDR3 bases: TGTGCCAGCAGCTTGGATAGCGGGGGCCCTACCGGGGAGCTGTTTTTT.

The V gene is TRBV6-5, the J gene TRBJ1-4; 11 bases align to TRBD1. Germline CDR1 is MNHEY and CDR2 is SVGAGI. The CDR3 totals 14 residues. V was clipped by 4 bases and J by 8 bases; unmatched bases: 3. CDR3 sequence: CASSWGQGGEKLFF. CDR3 coding DNA: TGTGCCAGCAGTTGGGGACAGGGGGGAGAAAAACTGTTTTTT.